This T cell receptor beta chain emerged from a study of blood T cells in healthy people across ages. The germline V gene has CDR1 SQVTM and CDR2 ANQGSEA. The CDR3 is 15 amino acids. Alongside a J-beta primer mix, a sample-barcoded 5' primer served in a second PCR lasting about 7 to 12 cycles. TCRdb re-called the 5' RACE reads through MiXCR, storing one row per CDR3 protein. The table includes more than 900,000 distinct CDR3 sequences, less than 25% detected once. This same sample was also part of a study on T cells of mothers and their children. That paper states: Related mother-child pairs shared slightly more overlap than unrelated pairs, but the difference was non-significant.

This sequence joins TRBV29-1 and TRBJ2-1, with 11 nucleotides matching TRBD2. The better agreement between TRBJ2-5 and the DNA end casts doubt on the J call. The TCR sequence derives from a girl aged 2 to 10 in good health. The source material was blood. The CDR3: CSGETSGNGLETQYF. As DNA, the CDR3 is TGCAGCGGGGAGACTAGCGGGAACGGACTAGAGACCCAGTACTTC.